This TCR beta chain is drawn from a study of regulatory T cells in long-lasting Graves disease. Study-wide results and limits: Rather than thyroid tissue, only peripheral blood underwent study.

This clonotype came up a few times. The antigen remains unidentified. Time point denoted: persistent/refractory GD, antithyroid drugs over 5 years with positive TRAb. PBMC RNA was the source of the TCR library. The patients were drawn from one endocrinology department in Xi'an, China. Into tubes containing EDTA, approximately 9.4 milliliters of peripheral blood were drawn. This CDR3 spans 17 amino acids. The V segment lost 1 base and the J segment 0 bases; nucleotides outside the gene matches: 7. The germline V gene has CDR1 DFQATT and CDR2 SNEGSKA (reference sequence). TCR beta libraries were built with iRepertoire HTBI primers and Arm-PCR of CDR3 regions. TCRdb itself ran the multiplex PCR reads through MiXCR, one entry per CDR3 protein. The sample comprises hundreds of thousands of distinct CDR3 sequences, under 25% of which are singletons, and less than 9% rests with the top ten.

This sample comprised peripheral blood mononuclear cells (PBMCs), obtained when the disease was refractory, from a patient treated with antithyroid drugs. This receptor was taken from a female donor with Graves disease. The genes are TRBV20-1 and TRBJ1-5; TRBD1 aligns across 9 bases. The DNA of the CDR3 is TGCAGTGCTAGAGGACGACAGGGGGAGGATAGCAATCAGCCCCAGCATTTT. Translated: CSARGRQGEDSNQPQHF.